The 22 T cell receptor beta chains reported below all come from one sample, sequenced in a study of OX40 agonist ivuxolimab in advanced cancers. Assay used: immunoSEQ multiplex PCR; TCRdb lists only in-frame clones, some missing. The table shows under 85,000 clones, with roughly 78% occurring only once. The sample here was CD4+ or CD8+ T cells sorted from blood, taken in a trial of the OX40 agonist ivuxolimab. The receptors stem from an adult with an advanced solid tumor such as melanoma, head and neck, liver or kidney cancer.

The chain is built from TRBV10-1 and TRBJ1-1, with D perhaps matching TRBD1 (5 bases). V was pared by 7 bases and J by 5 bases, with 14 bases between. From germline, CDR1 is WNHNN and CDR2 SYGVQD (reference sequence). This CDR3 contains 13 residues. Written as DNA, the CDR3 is TGCGCCAGCACCGCGGGGACTGGGACTGAAGCTTTCTTT. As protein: CASTAGTGTEAFF.

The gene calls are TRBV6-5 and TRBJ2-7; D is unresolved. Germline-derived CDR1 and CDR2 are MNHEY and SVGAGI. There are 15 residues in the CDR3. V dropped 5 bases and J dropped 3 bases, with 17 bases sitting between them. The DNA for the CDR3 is TGTGCCAGCAGTCGCCTCGCGGTGGATTTCTACGAGCAGTACTTC. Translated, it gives CASSRLAVDFYEQYF.

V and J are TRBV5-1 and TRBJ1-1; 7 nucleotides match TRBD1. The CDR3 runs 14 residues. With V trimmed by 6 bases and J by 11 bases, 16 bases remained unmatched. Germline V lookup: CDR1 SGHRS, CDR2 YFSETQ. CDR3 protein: CASTPVLGGAGAFF. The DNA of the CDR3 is TGCGCCAGCACCCCCGTCTTAGGGGGCGCCGGGGCTTTCTTT.

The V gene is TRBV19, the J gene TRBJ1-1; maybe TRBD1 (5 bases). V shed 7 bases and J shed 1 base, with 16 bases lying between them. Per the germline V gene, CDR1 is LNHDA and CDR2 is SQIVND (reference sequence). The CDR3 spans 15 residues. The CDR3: CASNRDGIGNTEAFF. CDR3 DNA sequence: TGTGCCAGTAATCGGGACGGTATCGGGAACACTGAAGCTTTCTTT.

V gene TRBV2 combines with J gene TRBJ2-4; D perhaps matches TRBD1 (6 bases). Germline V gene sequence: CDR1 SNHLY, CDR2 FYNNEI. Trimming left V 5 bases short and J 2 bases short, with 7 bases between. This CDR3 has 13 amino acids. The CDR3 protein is CASSRDTKNIQYF. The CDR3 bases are TGTGCCAGCAGTCGGGACACCAAAAACATTCAGTACTTC. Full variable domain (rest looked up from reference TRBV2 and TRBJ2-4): EPEVTQTPSHQVTQMGQEVILRCVPISNHLYFYWYRQILGQKVEFLVSFYNNEISEKSEIFDDQFSVERPDGSNFTLKIRSTKLEDSAMYFCASSRDTKNIQYFGAGTRLSVL.

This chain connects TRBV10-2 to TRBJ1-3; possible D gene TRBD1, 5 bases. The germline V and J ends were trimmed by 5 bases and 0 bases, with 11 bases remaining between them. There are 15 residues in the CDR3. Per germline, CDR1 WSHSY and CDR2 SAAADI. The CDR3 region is CASSSGRNSGNTIYF. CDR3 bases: TGCGCCAGCAGTTCGGGACGTAACTCTGGAAACACCATATATTTT.

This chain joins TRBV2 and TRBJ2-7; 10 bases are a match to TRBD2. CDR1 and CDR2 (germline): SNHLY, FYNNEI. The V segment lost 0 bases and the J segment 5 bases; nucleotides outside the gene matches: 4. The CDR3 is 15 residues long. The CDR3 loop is CASSEAASGSDEQYF. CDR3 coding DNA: TGTGCCAGCAGTGAAGCGGCTAGCGGGAGCGACGAGCAGTACTTC.

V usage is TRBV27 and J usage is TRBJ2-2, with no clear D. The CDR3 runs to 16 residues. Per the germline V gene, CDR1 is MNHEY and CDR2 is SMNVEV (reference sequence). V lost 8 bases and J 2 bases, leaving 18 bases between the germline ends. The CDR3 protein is CASSGGWNRNTGELFF. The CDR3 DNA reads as TGTGCCAGCTCTGGCGGTTGGAACCGAAACACCGGGGAGCTGTTTTTT.

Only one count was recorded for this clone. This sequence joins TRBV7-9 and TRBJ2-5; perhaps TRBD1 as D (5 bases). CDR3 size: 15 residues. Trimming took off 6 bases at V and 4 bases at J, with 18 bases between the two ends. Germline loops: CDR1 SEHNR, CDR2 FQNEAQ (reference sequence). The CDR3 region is CASRVPTTQGETQYF. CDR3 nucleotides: TGTGCCAGCAGAGTACCGACAACCCAGGGAGAGACCCAGTACTTC.

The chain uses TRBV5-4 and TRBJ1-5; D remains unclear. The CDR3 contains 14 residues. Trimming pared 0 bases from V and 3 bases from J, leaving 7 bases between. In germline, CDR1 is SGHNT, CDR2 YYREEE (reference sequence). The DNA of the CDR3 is TGTGCCAGCAGCTTGGACGGTTCCAATCAGCCCCAGCATTTT. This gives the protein CASSLDGSNQPQHF. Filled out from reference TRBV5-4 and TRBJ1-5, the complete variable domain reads ETGVTQSPTHLIKTRGQQVTLRCSSQSGHNTVSWYQQALGQGPQFIFQYYREEENGRGNFPPRFSGLQFPNYSSELNVNALELDDSALYLCASSLDGSNQPQHFGDGTRLSIL.

CDR3 protein: CASSFSGESTDTQYF. The CDR3 DNA sequence: TGTGCCAGCAGCTTTAGCGGGGAAAGCACAGATACGCAGTATTTT. The genes are TRBV11-2 and TRBJ2-3; 8 bases are shared with TRBD2. After removal of 3 bases from V and 0 bases from J, the junction contained 2 bases not matched to a gene. The CDR3 extends over 15 amino acids. The germline gives CDR1 SGHAT, CDR2 FQNNGV.

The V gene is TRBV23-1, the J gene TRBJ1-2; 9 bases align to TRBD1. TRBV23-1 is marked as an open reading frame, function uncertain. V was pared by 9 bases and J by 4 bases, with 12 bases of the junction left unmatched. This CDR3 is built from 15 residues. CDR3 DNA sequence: TGCGCCAGTCACCCGGGACAGGGCGACGGCTATGGCTACACCTTC. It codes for CASHPGQGDGYGYTF.

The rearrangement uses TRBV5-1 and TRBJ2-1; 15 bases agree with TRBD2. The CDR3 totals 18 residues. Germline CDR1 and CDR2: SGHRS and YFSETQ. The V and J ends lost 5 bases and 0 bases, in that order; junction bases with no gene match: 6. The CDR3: CASSGLAGGPSSYNEQFF. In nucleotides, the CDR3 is TGCGCCAGCAGTGGACTAGCGGGAGGGCCCTCCTCCTACAATGAGCAGTTCTTC.

CDR3 in amino acids: CASSYRDRAYEQYF. CDR3 DNA sequence: TGTGCCAGCAGCTACAGGGACAGGGCCTACGAGCAGTACTTC. The chain links TRBV9 to TRBJ2-7; 9 bases are a match to TRBD1. Germline V gene lookup returns CDR1 SGDLS and CDR2 YYNGEE. The V gene end was trimmed by 4 bases and the J gene end by 2 bases; junction bases not matched to a gene: 4. The CDR3 covers 14 residues.

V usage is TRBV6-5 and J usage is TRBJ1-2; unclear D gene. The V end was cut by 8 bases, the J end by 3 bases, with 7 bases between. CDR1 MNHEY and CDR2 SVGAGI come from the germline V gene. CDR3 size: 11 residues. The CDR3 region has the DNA TGTGCCAGCGGTGGCCACTATGGCTACACCTTC. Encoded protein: CASGGHYGYTF.

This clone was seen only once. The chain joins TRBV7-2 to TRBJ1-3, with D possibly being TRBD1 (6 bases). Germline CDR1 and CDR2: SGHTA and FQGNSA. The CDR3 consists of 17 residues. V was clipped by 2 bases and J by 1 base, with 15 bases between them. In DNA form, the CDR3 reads TGTGCCAGCAGCTTATTAGCAGGGGATTTTTCTGGAAACACCATATATTTT. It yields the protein CASSLLAGDFSGNTIYF. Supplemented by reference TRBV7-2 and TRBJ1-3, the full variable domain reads GAGVSQSPSNKVTEKGKDVELRCDPISGHTALYWYRQSLGQGLEFLIYFQGNSAPDKSGLPSDRFSAERTGGSVSTLTIQRTQQEDSAVYLCASSLLAGDFSGNTIYFGEGSWLTVV.

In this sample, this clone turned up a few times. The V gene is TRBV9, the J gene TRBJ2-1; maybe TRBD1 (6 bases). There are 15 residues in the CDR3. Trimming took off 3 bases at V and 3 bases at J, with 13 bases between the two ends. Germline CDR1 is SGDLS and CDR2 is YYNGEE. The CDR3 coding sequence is TGTGCCAGCAGCGCAACAGGGACCCTCTACAATGAGCAGTTCTTC. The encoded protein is CASSATGTLYNEQFF.

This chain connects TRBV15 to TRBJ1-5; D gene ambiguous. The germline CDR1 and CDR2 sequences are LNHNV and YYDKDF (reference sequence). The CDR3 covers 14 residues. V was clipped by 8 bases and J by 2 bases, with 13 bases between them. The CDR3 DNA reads TGTGCCACCTCCAGTTGGAGAGGCAATCAGCCCCAGCATTTT. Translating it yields CATSSWRGNQPQHF.

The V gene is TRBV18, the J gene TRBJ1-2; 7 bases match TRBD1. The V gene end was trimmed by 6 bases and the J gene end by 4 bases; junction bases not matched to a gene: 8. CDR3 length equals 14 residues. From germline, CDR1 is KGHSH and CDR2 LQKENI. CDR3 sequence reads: CASSEDRDVYGYTF. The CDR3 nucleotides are TGTGCCAGCTCGGAAGACAGGGACGTCTATGGCTACACCTTC.

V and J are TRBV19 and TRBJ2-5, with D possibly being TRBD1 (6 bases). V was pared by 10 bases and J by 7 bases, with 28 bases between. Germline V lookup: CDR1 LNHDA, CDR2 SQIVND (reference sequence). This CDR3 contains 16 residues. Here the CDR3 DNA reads TGTGCCACGAGAAATATAGGGGGAGCCCCTGAAGGGACCCAGTACTTC. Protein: CATRNIGGAPEGTQYF.

The CDR3 bases are TGTGCCAGCAGCTTAGAAGGAGGAACTAGCGGGAGGGCCGGGGAGCTGTTTTTT. Its translation is CASSLEGGTSGRAGELFF. The chain recombines TRBV11-3 with TRBJ2-2, with TRBD2 matching 13 bases. The J segment lost 6 bases and the V segment lost 0 bases, leaving 7 bases of the junction unmatched. CDR1 and CDR2 from the germline V gene are SGHNT and YENEEA. The CDR3 is made up of 18 amino acids.

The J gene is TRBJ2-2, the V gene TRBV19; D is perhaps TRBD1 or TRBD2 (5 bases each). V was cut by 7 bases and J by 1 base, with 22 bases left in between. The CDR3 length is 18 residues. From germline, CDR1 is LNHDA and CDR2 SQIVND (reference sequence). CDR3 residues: CASTRSMGVWGNTGELFF. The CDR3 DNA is TGTGCCAGTACTCGTTCGATGGGGGTATGGGGGAACACCGGGGAGCTGTTTTTT.